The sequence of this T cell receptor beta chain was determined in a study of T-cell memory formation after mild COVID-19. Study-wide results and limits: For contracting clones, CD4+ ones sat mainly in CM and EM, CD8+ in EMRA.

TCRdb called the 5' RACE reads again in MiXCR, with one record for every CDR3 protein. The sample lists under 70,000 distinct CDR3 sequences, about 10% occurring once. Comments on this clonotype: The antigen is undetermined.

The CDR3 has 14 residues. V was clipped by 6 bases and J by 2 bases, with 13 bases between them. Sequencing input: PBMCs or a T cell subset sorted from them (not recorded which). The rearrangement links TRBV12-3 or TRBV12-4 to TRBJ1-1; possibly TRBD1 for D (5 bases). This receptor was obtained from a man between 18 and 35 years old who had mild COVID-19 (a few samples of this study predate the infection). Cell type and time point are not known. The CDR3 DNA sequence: TGTGCCAGCAGCAAAAGGACACTTAACACTGAAGCTTTCTTT. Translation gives CASSKRTLNTEAFF.